The rows below give T cell receptor beta chains drawn from one sample of a study of T cell repertoires in cytomegalovirus infection. TCRdb re-analysed the reads in MiXCR, keeping a single row per CDR3 protein. The sample records approximately 500,000 distinct CDR3 sequences, around 11% being singletons. Specimen: PBMCs. Every receptor here comes from a human donor in good health (CMV status not recorded). Some clones in this sample may be carry-over from other donors' samples. The CDR3 runs from the conserved cysteine through the conserved F or W. The D gene is left open where the match is weak. Clone size is given for some rows only: seen once, a few or many times, or a class if the clone is expanded.

D gene,J gene,CDR3 length,V gene,clone size,CDR3 DNA,CDR3 protein
TRBD2,TRBJ2-3,17,TRBV7-2,many,TGTGCCAGCAGCTTAGCTAGAGGAGCGGGAGTGACAGATACGCAGTATTTT,CASSLARGAGVTDTQYF
.,TRBJ2-7,15,TRBV11-1,few,TGTGCCAGCATGGAAGGCGCGGGCCTGGTGTACGAGCAGTACTTC,CASMEGAGLVYEQYF
.,TRBJ1-2,12,TRBV12-3/TRBV12-4,many,TGTGCCAGCAGTAGCAGGTGGCAAGGCTACACCTTC,CASSSRWQGYTF
TRBD1,TRBJ2-7,17,TRBV5-1,.,TGCGCCAGCAGCTTCCCGCCGGGACAGCTTTCCACCTACGAGCAGTACTTC,CASSFPPGQLSTYEQYF
.,TRBJ1-2,14,TRBV27,many,TGTGCCAGCAGCCCGGACGGGTCGGACTATGGCTACACCTTC,CASSPDGSDYGYTF
TRBD1,TRBJ1-2,15,TRBV28,many,TGTGCCAGCAGTCACGCCCGGGACAGGGGTGAGGGCTACACCTTC,CASSHARDRGEGYTF
.,TRBJ2-5,13,TRBV28,many,TGTGCCAGCAGTCAGAGGTCCCAAGAGACCCAGTACTTC,CASSQRSQETQYF
.,TRBJ1-5,14,TRBV5-6,.,TGTGCCAGCAGCTTCGGGACCGGGGGTCAGCCCCAGCATTTT,CASSFGTGGQPQHF
.,TRBJ2-2,14,TRBV29-1,.,TGCAGCGTTGTAGTGTCCCCGAACACCGGGGAGCTGTTTTTT,CSVVVSPNTGELFF
TRBD2,TRBJ2-4,19,TRBV7-8,many,TGTGCCAGCAGCTTAGAGGTTAGCGGGAGGGTGCTAGGCAAAAACATTCAGTACTTC,CASSLEVSGRVLGKNIQYF
.,TRBJ2-3,14,TRBV7-3,many,TGTGCCAGCAGCTCCACCGGGACCCTAGATACGCAGTATTTT,CASSSTGTLDTQYF
.,TRBJ1-5,15,TRBV20-1,.,TGCAGTGCTAGAAGCGGAGGACGGGAGGATCAGCCCCAGCATTTT,CSARSGGREDQPQHF
.,TRBJ2-3,17,TRBV23-1,.,TGCGCCAGCAGGTCCAGGGCGGTTTCTCAAGCCACAGATACGCAGTATTTT,CASRSRAVSQATDTQYF
.,TRBJ1-2,13,TRBV25-1,.,TGTGCCAGCAGTGGAACCGGGACCCATGGCTACACCTTC,CASSGTGTHGYTF
.,TRBJ2-3,16,TRBV6-1,.,TGTGCCAGCAGAGAATTTGGTGGGCAGGGCACAGATACGCAGTATTTT,CASREFGGQGTDTQYF
.,TRBJ2-7,12,TRBV11-2,many,TGTGCCAGCAGCTTTACAGGGTACGAGCAGTACTTC,CASSFTGYEQYF
TRBD2,TRBJ2-1,15,TRBV6-5,many,TGTGCCAGCAGTTACACTAGCGGGAGCTACAATGAGCAGTTCTTC,CASSYTSGSYNEQFF
.,TRBJ2-3,14,TRBV7-9,few,TGTGCCAGCAGCTTACCGGAGGTAACAGATACGCAGTATTTT,CASSLPEVTDTQYF
.,TRBJ2-1,16,TRBV20-1,many,TGCAGTGCTAGAGATGGGCTCAAACCGGGCGACAATGAGCAGTTCTTC,CSARDGLKPGDNEQFF
.,TRBJ1-2,16,TRBV15,many,TGTGCCACCAGCCGACGACCGGGACGGTTTAACTATGGCTACACCTTC,CATSRRPGRFNYGYTF
TRBD2,TRBJ2-3,15,TRBV7-3,many,TGTGCCAGCAGCTTAACGAGCGGGGTTGGAGATACGCAGTATTTT,CASSLTSGVGDTQYF
TRBD1,TRBJ1-2,16,TRBV6-6,many,TGTGCCAGCAGTTACGGCAGGGGGCGAAAACCCTATGGCTACACCTTC,CASSYGRGRKPYGYTF
TRBD2,TRBJ2-7,17,TRBV6-5,few,TGTGCCAGCAGTTACTCGATGGGGACTAGCGGCTCCTACGAGCAGTACTTC,CASSYSMGTSGSYEQYF
.,TRBJ1-5,18,TRBV28,many,TGTGCCAGCAGTCCGCGCCCCAAGACCAACAGGGCGAGGCAGCCCCAGCATTTT,CASSPRPKTNRARQPQHF
TRBD1,TRBJ1-4,16,TRBV12-3/TRBV12-4,many,TGTGCCAGCAGTAACAGGGGATCCCCAACTAATGAAAAACTGTTTTTT,CASSNRGSPTNEKLFF